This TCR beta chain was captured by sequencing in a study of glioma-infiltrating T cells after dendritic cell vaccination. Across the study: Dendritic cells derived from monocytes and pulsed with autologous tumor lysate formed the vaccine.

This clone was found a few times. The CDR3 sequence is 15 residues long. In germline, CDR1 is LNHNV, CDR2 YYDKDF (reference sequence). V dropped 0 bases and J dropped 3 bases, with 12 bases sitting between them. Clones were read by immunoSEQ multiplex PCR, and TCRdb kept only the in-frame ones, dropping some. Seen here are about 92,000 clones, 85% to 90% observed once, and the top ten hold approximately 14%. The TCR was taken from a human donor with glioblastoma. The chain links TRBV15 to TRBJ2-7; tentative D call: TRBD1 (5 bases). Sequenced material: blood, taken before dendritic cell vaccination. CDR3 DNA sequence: TGTGCCACCAGCAGAGATCCCAGGGTGGGCTACGAGCAGTACTTC. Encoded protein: CATSRDPRVGYEQYF.